These T cell receptor beta chains were read from a single sample in a study of graft-versus-host responses after intestinal transplantation. Their specific antigens are unknown. Sequenced by immunoSEQ multiplex PCR; TCRdb stores in-frame clones only, minus some. The sample includes roughly 100,000 clones, 91% seen only once; the top ten take approximately 0.18%. The sequencing here drew on unstimulated CD4+ T cells sorted from spleen or lymph node cells, taken before transplant. All receptors derive from a human donor who was the organ donor for an intestinal transplant. The CDR3 runs from the conserved cysteine through the conserved F or W. The order of the fields is V gene, J gene, CDR3 protein.

TRBV6-6,TRBJ2-7,CASSYASGVAQPQYF
TRBV19,TRBJ2-3,CASSATGTDTQYF
TRBV11-2,TRBJ1-5,CASSLDRSGQPQHF
TRBV12-5,TRBJ2-3,CASGFRGVGTSGGALGTQYF
TRBV6-5,TRBJ2-2,CASSSGQGTGELFF
TRBV4-3,TRBJ1-1,CASSHDRYTEAFF
TRBV5-1,TRBJ2-1,CASSMRYNEQFF
TRBV27,-,CASSLLDKSYEQYF
TRBV10-3,TRBJ2-7,CAISAAGNSYEQYF
TRBV18,TRBJ1-6,CASSPNRDNSPLHF
TRBV29-1,TRBJ2-3,CSVQGASTDTQYF
TRBV2,TRBJ2-2,CASRSLAGGPGELFF
TRBV4-2,TRBJ1-2,CASSQVSGDGYGYTF
TRBV6-1,TRBJ1-1,CATEGVGVNTEAFF
TRBV6-5,TRBJ2-4,CASSYGVLAKNIQYF
TRBV27,TRBJ2-7,CASRGETGVRSEQYF
TRBV27,TRBJ2-1,CASSLLALRGNEQFF